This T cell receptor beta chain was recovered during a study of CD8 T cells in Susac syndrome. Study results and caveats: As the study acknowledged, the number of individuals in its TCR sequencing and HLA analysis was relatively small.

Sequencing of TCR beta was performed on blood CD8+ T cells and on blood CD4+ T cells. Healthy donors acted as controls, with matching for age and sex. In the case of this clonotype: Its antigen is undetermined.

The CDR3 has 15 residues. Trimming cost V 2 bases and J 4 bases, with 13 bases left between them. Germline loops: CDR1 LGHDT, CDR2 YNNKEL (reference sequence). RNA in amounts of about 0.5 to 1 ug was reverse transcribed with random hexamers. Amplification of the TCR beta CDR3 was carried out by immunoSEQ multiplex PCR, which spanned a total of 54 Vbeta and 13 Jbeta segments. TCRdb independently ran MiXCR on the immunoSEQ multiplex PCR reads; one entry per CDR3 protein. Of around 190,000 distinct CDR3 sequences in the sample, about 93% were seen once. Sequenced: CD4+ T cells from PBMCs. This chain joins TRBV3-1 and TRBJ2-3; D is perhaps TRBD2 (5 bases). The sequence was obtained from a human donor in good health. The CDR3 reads CASSQNPRSADTQYF. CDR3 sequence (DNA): TGTGCCAGCAGCCAAAACCCCCGTAGCGCAGATACGCAGTATTTT.